The present T cell receptor (beta chain) was sequenced within a study of cytomegalovirus exposure and HLA in healthy donors. General observations from the study: In the roughly 120 validation repertoires, just under 95% of cluster scores exceeded 0, per a later analysis.

As to this clone: Its antigen is not identified.

Germline V CDR1 and CDR2: MNHEY, SVGAGI. The V and J ends lost 7 bases and 2 bases respectively, with 11 bases between them. This CDR3 contains 13 residues. Clones were read by immunoSEQ multiplex PCR, and TCRdb kept only the in-frame ones, dropping some. In the table there are about 98,000 clones, around 88% of which are singletons. The source is a woman aged 25 to 45 in good health and CMV-seronegative. Material: PBMCs. The chain has TRBV6-5 and TRBJ1-2, with D possibly matching TRBD1 (5 bases). CDR3 sequence reads: CASNRGKNYGYTF. CDR3 sequence (DNA): TGTGCCAGCAATAGGGGAAAGAACTATGGCTACACCTTC.